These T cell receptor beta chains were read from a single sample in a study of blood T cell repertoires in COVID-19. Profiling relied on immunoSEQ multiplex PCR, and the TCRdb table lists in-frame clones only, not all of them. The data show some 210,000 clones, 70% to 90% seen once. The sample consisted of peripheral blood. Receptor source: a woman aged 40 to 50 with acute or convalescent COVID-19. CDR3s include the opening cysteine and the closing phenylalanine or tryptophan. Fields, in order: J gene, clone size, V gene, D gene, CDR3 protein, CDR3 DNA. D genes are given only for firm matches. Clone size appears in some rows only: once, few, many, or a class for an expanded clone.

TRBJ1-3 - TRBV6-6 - CASSYSIGGSGNTIYF TGTGCCAGCAGTTACTCGATAGGGGGCTCTGGAAACACCATATATTTT
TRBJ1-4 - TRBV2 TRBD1 CASRDRGPLTNEKLFF TGTGCCAGCAGGGACAGGGGGCCACTCACTAATGAAAAACTGTTTTTT
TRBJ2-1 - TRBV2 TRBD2 CASGRGGEDEQFF TGTGCCAGCGGCCGGGGGGGCGAGGATGAGCAGTTCTTC
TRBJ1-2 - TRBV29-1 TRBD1 CSVEQGARGYTF TGCAGCGTTGAACAGGGGGCGCGAGGCTACACCTTC
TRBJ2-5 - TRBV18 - CASSPPAQETQYF TGTGCCAGCTCACCACCGGCCCAAGAGACCCAGTACTTC
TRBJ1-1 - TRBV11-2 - CASSPPIQFEAFF TGTGCCAGCAGCCCCCCAATACAGTTTGAAGCTTTCTTT
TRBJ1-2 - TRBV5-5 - CASSSRQLHRYGYTF TGTGCCAGCAGTTCTCGACAGCTCCACCGGTATGGCTACACCTTC
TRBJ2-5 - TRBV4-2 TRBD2 CASSQGGTSGGRETQYF TGTGCCAGCAGCCAAGGAGGGACTAGCGGGGGGAGAGAGACCCAGTACTTC
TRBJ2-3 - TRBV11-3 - CASSRGGVADTQYF TGTGCCAGCAGCCGAGGGGGGGTAGCAGATACGCAGTATTTT
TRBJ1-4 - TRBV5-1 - CASSLTRTAPNEKLFF TGCGCCAGCAGCCTGACAAGGACAGCACCAAATGAAAAACTGTTTTTT
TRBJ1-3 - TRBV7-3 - CASSLGSSSGNTIYF TGTGCCAGCAGTCTGGGTTCTAGCTCTGGAAACACCATATATTTT
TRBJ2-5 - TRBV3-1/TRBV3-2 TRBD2 CASTPTSGSGTQYF TGTGCCAGCACCCCGACTAGCGGGTCTGGCACCCAGTACTTC
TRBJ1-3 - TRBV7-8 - CASSLFGGGTSGNTIYF TGTGCCAGCAGCTTATTTGGCGGGGGGACATCTGGAAACACCATATATTTT
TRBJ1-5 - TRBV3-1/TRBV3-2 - CASSNSNQPQHF TGTGCCAGCAGTAATAGCAATCAGCCCCAGCATTTT
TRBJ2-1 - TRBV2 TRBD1 CASSEPWTGANSYNEQFF TGTGCCAGCAGTGAACCATGGACAGGGGCGAACTCCTACAATGAGCAGTTCTTC
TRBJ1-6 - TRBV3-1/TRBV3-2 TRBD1 CASSQAGTGISYNSPLHF TGTGCCAGCAGCCAAGCCGGGACAGGGATCTCCTATAATTCACCCCTCCACTTT
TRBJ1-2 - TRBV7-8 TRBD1 CASSKTDRVNYGYTF TGTGCCAGCAGCAAGACCGACAGGGTTAACTATGGCTACACCTTC
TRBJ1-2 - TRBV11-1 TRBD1 CASRDPGTGDGYTF TGTGCCAGTAGAGACCCCGGGACAGGGGATGGCTACACCTTC
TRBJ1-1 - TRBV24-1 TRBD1 CATSRTGPNTEAFF TGTGCCACCAGTCGGACAGGGCCGAACACTGAAGCTTTCTTT
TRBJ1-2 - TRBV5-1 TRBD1 CASSWDSGGSGYTF TGCGCCAGCAGCTGGGATTCAGGGGGCTCTGGCTACACCTTC
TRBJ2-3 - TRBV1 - CTSSPTSGGTPTDTQYF TGCACCAGCAGCCCGACTAGCGGGGGGACTCCTACAGATACGCAGTATTTT
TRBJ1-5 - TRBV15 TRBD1 CATSRGQGADSNQPQHF TGTGCCACCAGCAGAGGACAGGGGGCCGATAGCAATCAGCCCCAGCATTTT
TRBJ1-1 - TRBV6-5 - CASREGWDTEAFF TGTGCCAGCAGGGAGGGATGGGACACTGAAGCTTTCTTT
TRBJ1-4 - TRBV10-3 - CAISESQGRGEKLFF TGTGCCATCAGTGAGTCTCAGGGGCGAGGGGAAAAACTGTTTTTT
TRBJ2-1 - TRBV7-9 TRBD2 CASSYLAGGPNEQFF TGTGCCAGCAGCTACCTAGCGGGGGGGCCCAATGAGCAGTTCTTC
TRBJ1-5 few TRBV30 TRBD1 CAWDRGNQPQHF TGTGCCTGGGACAGGGGCAATCAGCCCCAGCATTTT
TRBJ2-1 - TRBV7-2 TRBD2 CASTPWLAGANEQFF TGTGCCAGCACCCCTTGGCTAGCGGGGGCCAACGAGCAGTTCTTC